Below, 10 T cell receptor beta chains from the same sample are listed, as sequenced in a study of vaccination effects on CD4 cells after COVID-19. Profiling relied on immunoSEQ multiplex PCR, and the TCRdb table lists in-frame clones only, not all of them. The table has tens of thousands of clones, about 80% seen once; the top ten hold less than 1.5%. ViraFEST expansion of antigen-specific CD4+ T cells with viral peptide pools preceded sequencing. Cells that had been cultured for less than 13 days were the source of isolated CD4+ T cells. Subjects were given two BNT162b2 or mRNA-1273 vaccine doses. Their recognized antigens are unknown. Material: CD4+ T cells from PBMCs cultured with HCoV-229E spike peptides, obtained after COVID-19 vaccination. These receptor sequences come from a human donor who received a COVID-19 vaccine.

This clone was seen only once. The chain links TRBV10-3 to TRBJ1-1, with D unresolved. The CDR3 totals 15 residues. Trimming took 4 bases from V and 1 from J, leaving 13 bases between them. Germline V gives CDR1 ENHRY, CDR2 SYGVKD. CDR3 in DNA: TGTGCCATCAGTGGTAGGAGGTCCGAGAACACTGAAGCTTTCTTT. Protein product: CAISGRRSENTEAFF.

This chain uses TRBV28 with TRBJ2-7; 7 nucleotides align to TRBD1. V trimming: 6 bases; J trimming: 7 bases; junction bases outside the gene matches: 15. The CDR3 runs to 15 residues. Germline V CDR1 and CDR2: MDHEN, SYDVKM. CDR3 in amino acids: CASRGTDRRSDEQYV. Written as DNA, the CDR3 is TGTGCCAGCAGGGGCACGGACAGGCGTTCAGATGAGCAGTACGTC.

Note on this clone: The sample has other DNA sequences that encode this CDR3 too. The chain combines TRBV24-1 with TRBJ2-5; 9 positions match TRBD2. Losses at the gene ends were 4 bases for V and 5 bases for J; bases not matched to a gene: 7. The CDR3 has 15 residues. CDR1 and CDR2 from the germline V gene are KGHDR and SFDVKD. DNA of the CDR3: TGTGCCACCAGTGACAGCGGGGGGCCGGGGGAGACCCAGTACTTC. This sequence encodes CATSDSGGPGETQYF.

The rearrangement uses TRBV7-3 and TRBJ2-3; 8 nucleotides line up with TRBD1. The CDR3 length is 15 residues. Per germline, CDR1 SGHTA and CDR2 FQGTGA. J lost 6 bases, V lost 1 base, and 6 bases had no gene match. The DNA of the CDR3 is TGTGCCAGCAGCTTAAGGTCAGGGGGCGGGGATACGCAGTATTTT. Translated: CASSLRSGGGDTQYF.

This chain links TRBV19 with TRBJ2-1; tentatively, D is TRBD1 or TRBD2 (6 bases each). V was trimmed by 6 bases and J by 8 bases, leaving 17 bases between them. This CDR3 spans 14 amino acids. Germline assignment: CDR1 LNHDA and CDR2 SQIVND (reference sequence). This CDR3 is CASRWRARGHEQFF. DNA for the CDR3: TGTGCCAGTAGATGGAGGGCCAGGGGACATGAGCAGTTCTTC.

This clone was recorded a few times. The chain couples TRBV4-2 to TRBJ1-5; D not resolved. This CDR3 region has 14 residues. The V end was cut by 4 bases, the J end by 1 base, with 8 bases between. Germline V CDR1 and CDR2: LGHNA, YNFKEQ. The CDR3 loop reads CASSPPESNQPQHF. Here the CDR3 DNA reads TGTGCCAGCAGCCCCCCTGAGAGCAATCAGCCCCAGCATTTT.

This clone was counted between two and nine times. The rearrangement joins TRBV7-8 to TRBJ1-4, with a tentative D call TRBD1 (6 bases). This CDR3 contains 15 residues. Germline CDR1 SGHVS, CDR2 FQNEAQ. The germline V and J ends were trimmed by 4 bases and 2 bases, with 11 bases remaining between them. CDR3 DNA sequence: TGTGCCAGCAGCTCATGGGGGCTTACTAATGAAAAACTGTTTTTT. It translates to CASSSWGLTNEKLFF.

The V gene is TRBV25-1, the J gene TRBJ2-7, with D perhaps given as TRBD1 or TRBD2 (5 bases each). Germline V gene lookup returns CDR1 MGHDK and CDR2 SYGVNS. CDR3 size: 17 residues. Trimming took off 7 bases at V and 0 bases at J, with 22 bases between the two ends. As DNA, the CDR3 is TGTGCCAGCAATGCGGCTAGACCGAGGGGCAGCTCCTACGAGCAGTACGTC. Translated: CASNAARPRGSSYEQYV.

This chain joins TRBV9 and TRBJ2-2, with a tentative D call TRBD2 (7 bases). V gave up 0 bases and J gave up 4 bases, with 13 bases separating them. CDR1 and CDR2 (germline): SGDLS, YYNGEE. The CDR3 runs to 16 residues. Here the CDR3 reads CASSVGGRGPTGELFF. Written as DNA, the CDR3 is TGTGCCAGCAGCGTAGGTGGGCGGGGGCCCACCGGGGAGCTGTTTTTT.

The chain couples TRBV5-1 to TRBJ2-3, with D possibly matching TRBD2 (6 bases). This CDR3 contains 17 residues. V lost 1 base, J lost 1 base, and 16 bases lay in between. Germline-derived CDR1 and CDR2 are SGHRS and YFSETQ. The CDR3 sequence is CASSLPLVAVGTDTQYF. CDR3 coding DNA: TGCGCCAGCAGCTTGCCCTTAGTAGCGGTCGGCACAGATACGCAGTATTTT. Based on the CDR3 plus reference TRBV5-1 and TRBJ2-3, the full variable domain is KAGVTQTPRYLIKTRGQQVTLSCSPISGHRSVSWYQQTPGQGLQFLFEYFSETQRNKGNFPGRFSGRQFSNSRSEMNVSTLELGDSALYLCASSLPLVAVGTDTQYFGPGTRLTVL.